This T cell receptor (beta chain) comes out of a study of cytomegalovirus exposure and HLA in healthy donors. Study findings and constraints: Later analysis identified 16,000 or so TCR beta sequences associated with HLA alleles, using a false discovery rate threshold of 0.05. Evidence from a later analysis indicated that most CMV-associated TCR beta chains looked HLA-restricted.

The CDR3 has 15 residues. Germline V gene sequence: CDR1 KGHSH, CDR2 LQKENI. V lost 6 bases, J lost 5 bases, and 19 bases lay in between. Use of 60 Vbeta and 13 Jbeta primers characterized the PCR. Sequencing was performed with immunoSEQ multiplex PCR; in TCRdb, only in-frame clones are kept and a portion is missing. The table has some 100,000 clones, around 84% seen once; the top ten hold 4.6%. As concerns this clone: Its target is unknown.

V gene TRBV18 combines with J gene TRBJ1-1; TRBD1 is a possible D gene (6 bases). The receptor's source is a woman aged 40-49 years in good health and CMV-seropositive. The source material was PBMCs. CDR3 in amino acids: CASSPGVIGETEAFF. CDR3 bases: TGTGCCAGCTCCCCAGGGGTTATCGGGGAAACTGAAGCTTTCTTT.